Listed below are T cell receptor beta chains from one sample, sequenced in a study of blood T cell repertoires in COVID-19. TCRdb's table, derived via immunoSEQ multiplex PCR, lists solely in-frame clones and lacks some. The profile shows fewer than 500,000 clones, around 89% of them singletons. The sample taken for sequencing was peripheral blood. Every receptor here comes from a woman aged 25 to 39 with acute or convalescent COVID-19. Each CDR3 is given with its conserved first and last residue. D genes are given only for firm matches.

cdr3_aa cdr3_nt j_call v_call d_call
CASSPKGLADYEQYF TGTGCCAGCAGCCCGAAGGGACTAGCGGATTACGAGCAGTACTTC TRBJ2-7 TRBV7-9 TRBD2
CASSGVEHTQYF TGCGCCAGCAGCGGTGTCGAGCATACGCAGTATTTT TRBJ2-3 TRBV5-1 .
CASTQTYNQPQHF TGTGCCAGCACTCAAACCTACAATCAGCCCCAGCATTTT TRBJ1-5 TRBV6-5 .
CASSTLRLGDQPQHF TGTGCCAGTAGTACGCTGAGACTCGGGGATCAGCCCCAGCATTTT TRBJ1-5 TRBV19 .
CASSFVSGLSRSSGMAQYF TGTGCCAGCAGCTTTGTGTCGGGACTCTCTAGAAGTTCAGGAATGGCCCAGTACTTC TRBJ2-5 TRBV12-1 .
CASSSDGQINQPQHF TGTGCCAGCAGCTCCGACGGACAGATAAATCAGCCCCAGCATTTT TRBJ1-5 TRBV7-9 .
CASSRQGRRGNYEQYF TGTGCCAGCAGCCGACAGGGGAGGAGGGGCAACTACGAGCAGTACTTC TRBJ2-7 TRBV28 TRBD1
CASSPPGGSTEAFF TGTGCCAGCTCACCACCGGGGGGAAGCACTGAAGCTTTCTTT TRBJ1-1 TRBV18 .
CASKGGGETQYF TGTGCCAGCAAGGGGGGGGGAGAGACCCAGTACTTC TRBJ2-5 TRBV27 .
CASSSYSTGMGYTF TGTGCCAGCAGTTCCTACTCGACAGGGATGGGCTACACCTTC TRBJ1-2 TRBV6-5 TRBD1
CAWSRTGVETGELFF TGTGCCTGGAGTAGGACAGGCGTTGAAACCGGGGAGCTGTTTTTT TRBJ2-2 TRBV30 TRBD1
CASGSGGTYEQYF TGTGCCAGCGGTTCAGGGGGTACCTACGAGCAGTACTTC TRBJ2-7 TRBV28 TRBD1